The 4 T cell receptor beta chains in this list originate from one sample, sequenced in a study of metastatic and nonmetastatic thyroid tumors. TCRdb reanalyzed the PCR reads via MiXCR. The sample has thousands of clones, about 25% seen once. Patients had received no treatment of any kind before thyroid surgery. The source material was adjacent normal tissue. These receptors were taken from a female donor with papillary thyroid cancer or a benign thyroid nodule (not recorded which). Some clones in this sample may be carry-over from other donors' samples.

This clone qualifies as medium-sized (0.01 to 0.1%). The chain has TRBV5-1 and TRBJ1-1, with D unclear. V was shortened by 5 bases and J by 1 base, with 12 bases between the two germline ends. Germline V gives CDR1 SGHRS, CDR2 YFSETQ. The CDR3 has 14 residues. The CDR3 loop is CASSHIFGNTEAFF. In nucleotides, the CDR3 is TGCGCCAGCAGTCATATTTTCGGGAACACTGAAGCTTTCTTT.

By share of the sample, this clone is medium-sized. CDR3 in amino acids: CASSVGHDPSVSYNEQFF. CDR3 coding DNA: TGTGCCAGCAGCGTTGGCCACGATCCTAGCGTCTCCTACAATGAGCAGTTCTTC. The J gene is TRBJ2-1, the V gene TRBV9, with D maybe TRBD2 (6 bases). Germline V gene lookup returns CDR1 SGDLS and CDR2 YYNGEE. Trimming took off 2 bases at V and 0 bases at J, with 18 bases between the two ends. CDR3 length: 18 residues. Full variable domain (missing parts from reference TRBV9 and TRBJ2-1): DSGVTQTPKHLITATGQRVTLRCSPRSGDLSVYWYQQSLDQGLQFLIQYYNGEERAKGNILERFSAQQFPDLHSELNLSSLELGDSALYFCASSVGHDPSVSYNEQFFGPGTRLTVL.

Notes on this clone: A read error may account for a junction end that differs from germline. The chain has TRBV25-1 and TRBJ2-2; tentatively, D is TRBD1 (6 bases). The CDR3 spans 15 residues. CDR1 is MGHDK and CDR2 is SYGVNS in the germline V gene. This CDR3 reads CAISELQGNTGELFF. CDR3 nucleotides: TGTGCCATCAGTGAGCTACAGGGGAACACCGGGGAGCTGTTTTTT.

This clone has ten or more counts. The rearrangement joins TRBV10-2 to TRBJ1-4, with D unresolved. This CDR3 has 13 residues. Germline loops: CDR1 WSHSY, CDR2 SAAADI. The V gene lost 2 bases and the J gene lost 7 bases, with 8 bases spanning the gap. CDR3 sequence (DNA): TGCGCCAGCAGTGAGAATTCGGCTGAAAAACTGTTTTTT. It codes for CASSENSAEKLFF.